The 29 T cell receptor beta chains below come from one sample, sequenced in a study of shared clonotypes between healthy human individuals. Some clones are missing from TCRdb's copy, which holds only in-frame ones; the method was immunoSEQ multiplex PCR. In the table there are 470,000 or so clones, roughly 80% of which are singletons. Sequenced input: PBMCs. Receptors originate from a woman in her thirties or forties in good health. Some clones in this sample may be carry-over from other donors' samples.

Details on this clone: A far larger clone is only one base removed, so a read error is likely. The chain carries TRBV7-3 and TRBJ2-7; 8 bases line up with TRBD2. This CDR3 comprises 13 residues. Germline V CDR1 and CDR2: SGHTA, FQGTGA. The CDR3 nucleotides are TGTGCCAGCATCTTAGCGGGACGCTACGAGCAGTACTTC. This sequence encodes CASILAGRYEQYF. The whole variable domain, filled in from reference TRBV7-3 and TRBJ2-7, reads GAGVSQTPSNKVTEKGKYVELRCDPISGHTALYWYRQSLGQGPEFLIYFQGTGAADDSGLPNDRFFAVRPEGSVSTLKIQRTERGDSAVYLCASILAGRYEQYFGPGTRLTVT.

The rearrangement links TRBV30 to TRBJ2-7; 11 bases align to TRBD2. The CDR3 spans 15 residues. V shed 0 bases and J 3 bases; nucleotides not matched to a gene: 4. Germline CDR1 and CDR2: GTSNPN and SVGIG (reference sequence). This CDR3 reads CAWSVRLAGYYEQYF. CDR3 coding DNA: TGTGCCTGGAGTGTACGACTAGCGGGATACTACGAGCAGTACTTC.

The chain has TRBV18 and TRBJ1-1, with D hard to call. CDR3 length: 15 residues. CDR1 is KGHSH, CDR2 LQKENI, per germline. V gave up 1 base and J gave up 5 bases, with 14 bases separating them. The CDR3 loop is CASSPLDQELTEAFF. DNA for the CDR3: TGTGCCAGCTCACCACTCGATCAGGAATTAACTGAAGCTTTCTTT.

The chain employs TRBV7-6 and TRBJ2-3, with 9 bases fitting TRBD2. Trimming removed 1 base from V and 2 bases from J; junction bases left unmatched: 4. Germline lookup yields CDR1 SGHVS and CDR2 FNYEAQ. The CDR3 is made up of 16 amino acids. The CDR3 coding sequence is TGTGCCAGCAGCTTAGTACGGACTAGCGACACAGATACGCAGTATTTT. Protein product: CASSLVRTSDTDTQYF.

This chain uses TRBV30 with TRBJ2-7, with TRBD1 matching 7 bases. J was trimmed by 3 bases and V by 5 bases; bases with no gene match: 7. Germline assignment: CDR1 GTSNPN and CDR2 SVGIG (reference sequence). The CDR3 covers 13 residues. The CDR3 here is CAWSATGIYEQYF. The CDR3 region has the DNA TGTGCCTGGTCCGCGACAGGGATCTACGAGCAGTACTTC.

The chain's CDR3 is CASSLFGRLAKNIQYF. CDR3 nucleotides: TGTGCCAGCAGTTTATTTGGGCGGCTAGCCAAAAACATTCAGTACTTC. The genes are TRBV27 and TRBJ2-4; D not certain. The CDR3 is 16 amino acids. V was shortened by 1 base and J by 0 bases, with 10 bases between the two germline ends. CDR1 is MNHEY and CDR2 is SMNVEV in the germline V gene (reference sequence).

The chain links TRBV27 to TRBJ2-7, with D possibly being TRBD1 (6 bases). Germline CDR1 MNHEY, CDR2 SMNVEV (reference sequence). This CDR3 has 15 residues. Trimming shortened V by 2 bases and J by 2 bases, and 13 bases separated the two germline ends. The CDR3 reads CASSLGRKGAYEQYF. In DNA, the CDR3 is TGTGCCAGCAGTTTAGGTCGAAAGGGGGCCTACGAGCAGTACTTC.

This chain joins TRBV7-6 and TRBJ2-7, with D hard to call. V lost 5 bases to trimming and J lost 6 bases, with 14 bases between them. Germline CDR1 reads SGHVS; CDR2 reads FNYEAQ. The length of the CDR3 is 13 residues. The chain's CDR3 is CASSPGRAREQYF. CDR3 nucleotide sequence: TGTGCCAGCAGCCCTGGACGGGCCCGCGAGCAGTACTTC.

This clone was recorded at least ten times. The chain is built from TRBV28 and TRBJ1-5, with D unclear. The CDR3 is 12 amino acids. Trimming removed 11 bases from V and 1 base from J, with 9 bases in between. The V gene's germline CDR1 is MDHEN and CDR2 SYDVKM. The CDR3 region has the DNA TGTGCCGGCCAGGACAGCAATCAGCCCCAGCATTTT. Translated: CAGQDSNQPQHF. The whole variable domain, filled in from reference TRBV28 and TRBJ1-5, reads DVKVTQSSRYLVKRTGEKVFLECVQDMDHENMFWYRQDPGLGLRLIYFSYDVKMKEKGDIPEGYSVSREKKERFSLILESASTNQTSMYLCAGQDSNQPQHFGDGTRLSIL.

The V gene is TRBV11-2, the J gene TRBJ2-7; D is unclear. CDR3 size: 15 residues. Trimming left V 1 base short and J 6 bases short, with 16 bases between. From germline, CDR1 is SGHAT and CDR2 FQNNGV. The CDR3 nucleotides read TGTGCCAGCAGCTTAGGTCACATTATAGCCCTCGAGCAGTACTTC. As protein: CASSLGHIIALEQYF.

Regarding this clone: A read error likely explains this, since a far larger clone differs by one base. V and J are TRBV27 and TRBJ1-1, with D tentatively TRBD1 (5 bases). Per germline, CDR1 MNHEY and CDR2 SMNVEV (reference sequence). CDR3 length equals 14 residues. Between the trimmed V and J ends, which lost 6 bases and 1 base, there was a span of 12 bases. CDR3: CASSRGTRNTEAFF. The CDR3 nucleotides read TGTGCCAGCAGCCGTGGGACGCGGAACACTGAAGCTTTCTTT.

The chain is built from TRBV7-8 and TRBJ1-2; D is possibly TRBD1 (5 bases). CDR1 and CDR2 from the germline V gene are SGHVS and FQNEAQ. V shed 5 bases and J shed 0 bases, with 16 bases lying between them. This CDR3 region has 16 residues. CDR3 region: CASSPTLRQTNYGYTF. Here the CDR3 DNA reads TGTGCCAGCAGCCCCACTCTGCGACAGACTAACTATGGCTACACCTTC.

This sequence joins TRBV9 and TRBJ2-1, with TRBD2 identical over 10 bases. V shed 4 bases and J 4 bases; nucleotides not matched to a gene: 5. CDR1 and CDR2 (germline): SGDLS, YYNGEE. This CDR3 region has 15 residues. Here the CDR3 DNA reads TGTGCCAGCAGCTCGGGACTAGCGATTTACAATGAGCAGTTCTTC. Translation gives CASSSGLAIYNEQFF.

This chain uses TRBV27 with TRBJ1-3; D not resolved. Germline CDR1 MNHEY, CDR2 SMNVEV (reference sequence). The V and J ends lost 2 bases and 1 base respectively, with 12 bases between them. The CDR3 length is 16 residues. The CDR3: CASSLGPPWSGNTIYF. For the CDR3, the DNA is TGTGCCAGCAGTTTAGGCCCCCCTTGGTCTGGAAACACCATATATTTT.

With respect to this clone: A far larger clone is just one base off, so this is likely a read error. The gene calls are TRBV2 and TRBJ2-7; TRBD2 aligns across 7 bases. Trimming took 7 bases from V and 5 from J; bases not matched to a gene: 5. Looked up from germline, CDR1 is SNHLY and CDR2 is FYNNEI. The CDR3 spans 12 residues. The CDR3 loop reads CASTWGGNEQYF. The CDR3 DNA follows: TGTGCCAGCACCTGGGGGGGGAACGAGCAGTACTTC.

In this sample, this clone turned up a few times. The chain is built from TRBV28 and TRBJ2-5; perhaps TRBD1 as D (5 bases). Trimming took 3 bases from V and 0 from J, leaving 17 bases between them. This CDR3 has 17 residues. The germline V gene has CDR1 MDHEN and CDR2 SYDVKM. The chain's CDR3 is CASSLMIWGRDQETQYF. The DNA for the CDR3 is TGTGCCAGCAGTTTGATGATTTGGGGCAGAGACCAAGAGACCCAGTACTTC.

This chain uses TRBV9 with TRBJ2-2; 7 bases map to TRBD1. Germline-derived CDR1 and CDR2 are SGDLS and YYNGEE. The ends lost 0 bases at V and 2 bases at J; junction bases unmatched: 10. The CDR3 consists of 18 residues. CDR3 sequence (DNA): TGTGCCAGCAGCGTAGCTTTGGTAACAGGGGCTAACACCGGGGAGCTGTTTTTT. Protein product: CASSVALVTGANTGELFF. Full variable domain (missing parts from reference TRBV9 and TRBJ2-2): DSGVTQTPKHLITATGQRVTLRCSPRSGDLSVYWYQQSLDQGLQFLIQYYNGEERAKGNILERFSAQQFPDLHSELNLSSLELGDSALYFCASSVALVTGANTGELFFGEGSRLTVL.

As concerns this clone: This likely traces to a read error, being one base from a far larger clone. V gene TRBV5-4 combines with J gene TRBJ2-3, with a weak D call TRBD1 (5 bases). Germline-derived CDR1 and CDR2 are SGHNT and YYREEE (reference sequence). This CDR3 contains 12 residues. The CDR3 is CVSSSQGPTQYF. CDR3 DNA: TGTGTCAGCAGCTCCCAGGGTCCGACGCAGTATTTT.

V is TRBV4-1 and J is TRBJ2-3; D unresolved. Germline CDR1 is MGHRA and CDR2 is YSYEKL. Trimming stripped 1 base from V and 7 bases from J, with 12 bases between. The CDR3 is made up of 14 amino acids. This CDR3 is CASSQVTVVNTQYF. CDR3 nucleotide sequence: TGCGCCAGCAGCCAAGTGACTGTAGTTAATACGCAGTATTTT.

This clone appeared once. A read error is the likely source, as a far larger clone sits one nucleotide away. At the DNA level, this CDR3 is encoded by other sequences in the same sample as well. The chain employs TRBV5-1 and TRBJ1-1, with 9 positions matching TRBD1. Germline values: CDR1 SGHRS, CDR2 YFSETQ. CDR3 size: 15 residues. V shed 3 bases and J 5 bases; nucleotides not matched to a gene: 8. CDR3 DNA sequence: TGCGCCAGCAGCTACTCTCGGACAGGGGCTACTGAAGCTTTCTTT. Its translation is CASSYSRTGATEAFF.

The gene calls are TRBV11-2 and TRBJ2-7; 11 nucleotides align to TRBD2. The trim removed 5 bases at V and 7 bases at J, leaving 10 bases unmatched. CDR1 is SGHAT, CDR2 FQNNGV, per germline. The CDR3 is 15 residues long. The CDR3 region is CASSTIAGGSGEQYF. CDR3 DNA: TGTGCCAGCAGCACTATAGCGGGAGGGTCGGGAGAGCAGTACTTC.

The chain is built from TRBV28 and TRBJ2-7; 9 bases align to TRBD1. The trim removed 3 bases at V and 4 bases at J, leaving 7 bases unmatched. Germline CDR1 and CDR2: MDHEN and SYDVKM. CDR3 length: 15 amino acids. The chain's CDR3 is CASSFSGQGRYEQYF. The CDR3, as DNA: TGTGCCAGCAGTTTCTCTGGACAGGGGCGGTACGAGCAGTACTTC.

The chain recombines TRBV7-8 with TRBJ2-1; D gene uncertain. Trimming pared 0 bases from V and 7 bases from J, leaving 10 bases between. Germline V gene sequence: CDR1 SGHVS, CDR2 FQNEAQ. The CDR3 totals 14 residues. The CDR3: CASSLATGTNEQFF. CDR3 DNA: TGTGCCAGCAGCTTAGCGACGGGTACAAATGAGCAGTTCTTC.

The V gene is TRBV30, the J gene TRBJ1-1; D gene ambiguous. The ends were cut back, 0 bases at V and 4 bases at J, with 12 bases in the middle. The CDR3 loop spans 14 amino acids. Germline values: CDR1 GTSNPN, CDR2 SVGIG (reference sequence). The CDR3 DNA sequence: TGTGCCTGGAGTGTACTTGTGACGGGCACTGAAGCTTTCTTT. It specifies CAWSVLVTGTEAFF.

The chain links TRBV28 to TRBJ2-1; D not resolved. This CDR3 is 12 amino acids long. Trimming took 7 bases from V and 0 from J, leaving 4 bases between them. Germline CDR1 MDHEN, CDR2 SYDVKM. DNA for the CDR3: TGTGCCAGCACCTACTCCTACAATGAGCAGTTCTTC. Protein: CASTYSYNEQFF. The variable domain in full, completed from reference TRBV28 and TRBJ2-1, reads DVKVTQSSRYLVKRTGEKVFLECVQDMDHENMFWYRQDPGLGLRLIYFSYDVKMKEKGDIPEGYSVSREKKERFSLILESASTNQTSMYLCASTYSYNEQFFGPGTRLTVL.

The chain joins TRBV28 to TRBJ2-4, with 8 bases aligning to TRBD1. V dropped 7 bases and J dropped 6; count of bases not matched to a gene: 20. CDR1 and CDR2 (germline): MDHEN, SYDVKM. CDR3 length: 18 residues. CDR3 in DNA: TGTGCCAGCAACCCTATAGGACAGGGTGGTATTGGTTTAAACATTCAGTACTTC. Translated: CASNPIGQGGIGLNIQYF.

This clone came up once. A read error is likely here: a far larger clone is one base away. The CDR3 nucleotides read TGTGCCAGCAGGACGGGACAGTTCTATGGCTACACCTTC. Translation: CASRTGQFYGYTF. The chain joins TRBV5-4 to TRBJ1-2; 7 nucleotides align to TRBD1. The CDR3 is 13 residues long. Germline CDR1 SGHNT, CDR2 YYREEE (reference sequence). V dropped 5 bases and J dropped 4; count of bases not matched to a gene: 5.

The genes are TRBV29-1 and TRBJ2-7; D may match TRBD1 or TRBD2 (5 bases each). This CDR3 contains 11 residues. V lost 7 bases to trimming and J lost 6 bases, with 13 bases between them. From germline, CDR1 is SQVTM and CDR2 ANQGSEA. CDR3 residues: CSAGTSAEQYF. The CDR3, as DNA: TGCAGCGCTGGGACGTCCGCCGAGCAGTACTTC.

The chain couples TRBV5-6 to TRBJ2-1, with a tentative D call TRBD1 (5 bases). CDR3 size: 15 residues. V was pared by 0 bases and J by 1 base, with 8 bases between. CDR1 is SGHDT, CDR2 YYEEEE, per germline. The CDR3 sequence: CASSLGRQSYNEQFF. In DNA form, the CDR3 reads TGTGCCAGCAGCTTGGGGCGACAGTCCTACAATGAGCAGTTCTTC.